This is a list of T cell receptor beta chains from one sample in a study of T-cell memory formation after mild COVID-19. TCRdb fed the 5' RACE reads into MiXCR, producing one record per CDR3 protein. Here the sample spans around 440,000 distinct CDR3 sequences, roughly 18% being singletons. The sample comprised PBMCs or a T cell subset sorted from them (not recorded which). The receptors here all came from an adult woman who had mild COVID-19 (a few samples of this study predate the infection). Cell type and time point are not known. CDR3s include the opening cysteine and the closing phenylalanine or tryptophan. A D gene is named only where the DNA matches it firmly. Clone sizes are given selectively: once, few, many, or a class where the clone is expanded.

>TRBV5-1|few|TRBJ2-3|TRBD2
TGCGCCAGCAGCTCGTGGCTAGCGGATAACACAGATACGCAGTATTTT
CASSSWLADNTDTQYF
>TRBV19|few|TRBJ1-2|TRBD1
TGTGCCAGTAACGGACAGGAGAACTATGGCTACACCTTC
CASNGQENYGYTF
>TRBV14|few|TRBJ1-1|NA
TGTGCCAGCAGCCTCACCCCGCGGACTGAAGCTTTCTTT
CASSLTPRTEAFF
>TRBV5-6|NA|TRBJ2-1|TRBD1
TGTGCCAGCAGCTTGGTTGTGGGACAGAGTTACAATGAGCAGTTCTTC
CASSLVVGQSYNEQFF
>TRBV7-9|few|TRBJ2-3|NA
TGTGCCAGCAGCACCGTTGGAGGGGGAGAAGATACGCAGTATTTT
CASSTVGGGEDTQYF
>TRBV7-9|few|TRBJ2-5|NA
TGTGCCAGCAGGCTAGCGACTGAGACCCAGTACTTC
CASRLATETQYF
>TRBV19|few|TRBJ1-2|NA
TGTGCCAGTCTAGGTAGTTTTTATGGCTACACCTTC
CASLGSFYGYTF
>TRBV5-1|few|TRBJ2-2|NA
TGCGCCAGCAGCTGGCCCAGGGCGCACACCGGGGAGCTGTTTTTT
CASSWPRAHTGELFF
>TRBV12-3/TRBV12-4|NA|TRBJ1-2|TRBD1
TGTGCCAGCAGCCCTGGGGGAGGGGGCGGCGATGGCTACACCTTC
CASSPGGGGGDGYTF
>TRBV5-5|NA|TRBJ1-3|NA
TGTGCCAGCAGCTTGGGCGGTGGGGGGACTGGAAACACCATATATTTT
CASSLGGGGTGNTIYF
>TRBV3-1|few|TRBJ1-1|NA
TGTGCCAGCAGCCCCGGGTGGGTAACGAACACTGAAGCTTTCTTT
CASSPGWVTNTEAFF
>TRBV2|few|TRBJ1-2|NA
TGTGCCAGCACCCGTGGGCCAACTAGTAATGGCTACACCTTC
CASTRGPTSNGYTF
>TRBV5-1|many|TRBJ2-1|NA
TGCGCCAGCGGCCCTGAATCGGGACGAGAGCAGTTCTTC
CASGPESGREQFF
>TRBV5-1|few|TRBJ2-7|NA
TGCGCCAGCAGCTCTGAGCCGTCCGCCTACGAGCAGTACTTC
CASSSEPSAYEQYF
>TRBV12-3/TRBV12-4|NA|TRBJ2-2|TRBD2
TGTGCCAGCAGTCGTATAGGACTAGCCGGGGAGCTGTTTTTT
CASSRIGLAGELFF
>TRBV27|NA|TRBJ2-7|TRBD2
TGTGCCAGCAGTTTCCGACTAGCGGGCTCCTACGAGCAGTACTTC
CASSFRLAGSYEQYF
>TRBV5-1|NA|TRBJ1-2|TRBD1
TGCGCCAGCAGCATGGACAGGGTGGACGGCGGCTACACCTTC
CASSMDRVDGGYTF
>TRBV12-3/TRBV12-4|few|TRBJ1-2|TRBD1
TGTGCCAGCAGTGCTGGACAGGGTCGTGGCTACACCTTC
CASSAGQGRGYTF
>TRBV5-1|NA|TRBJ2-7|TRBD1
TGCGCCAGTGCGACGGGACAGGGGGCAGAGGAGCAGTACTTC
CASATGQGAEEQYF
>TRBV7-9|few|TRBJ1-1|NA
TGTGCCAGCAGCCTGACTGCCACCACTGAAGCTTTCTTT
CASSLTATTEAFF
>TRBV3-1|NA|TRBJ2-1|NA
TGTGCCAGCAGCCAAGATACGGGGGAATTAAACAATGAGCAGTTCTTC
CASSQDTGELNNEQFF
>TRBV7-9|many|TRBJ1-1|TRBD1
TGTGCCAGCAGCACACAGGGACAGGGGGCTGAAGCTTTCTTT
CASSTQGQGAEAFF
>TRBV7-9|NA|TRBJ1-1|NA
TGTGCCAGCAGCCCCCAAGGGACCCGGGAAGCTTTCTTT
CASSPQGTREAFF
>TRBV6-5|NA|TRBJ1-2|TRBD1
TGTGCCAGCCTTGCGATCAACCACAGGGGTGGCTACACCTTC
CASLAINHRGGYTF
>TRBV7-8|few|TRBJ2-2|NA
TGTGCCAGCATCCTGACGGGGGCCGGGGAGCTGTTTTTT
CASILTGAGELFF
>TRBV7-9|NA|TRBJ1-2|NA
TGTGCCAGCAGCTTAAGTGGAACCCATGGCTACACCTTC
CASSLSGTHGYTF
>TRBV3-1|NA|TRBJ2-1|NA
TGTGCCAGCAGCCAAGATAGCGGAACCTACAATGAGCAGTTCTTC
CASSQDSGTYNEQFF
>TRBV7-3|NA|TRBJ2-7|NA
TGTGCCAGCAGCTTAATGGTCGGAAATTACGAGCAGTACTTC
CASSLMVGNYEQYF
>TRBV5-1|NA|TRBJ2-7|NA
TGCGCCAGCAGCTTGGCGGGAGATCACTTCTACGAGCAGTACTTC
CASSLAGDHFYEQYF
>TRBV7-2|NA|TRBJ2-2|TRBD2
TGTGCCAGCAGCTTTCCGCTAGCGGGAGCCGGGGAGCTGTTTTTT
CASSFPLAGAGELFF
>TRBV7-6|few|TRBJ2-1|NA
TGTGCCAGCAGCTTAGCCCCTAGAGAGCAGTTCTTC
CASSLAPREQFF
>TRBV5-4|NA|TRBJ1-2|NA
TGTGCCAGCAGCTTGAAGGAGGAGAGCTATGGCTACACCTTC
CASSLKEESYGYTF
>TRBV5-5|few|TRBJ1-1|TRBD1
TGTGCCAGCAGCCTTGGACAGGGGAAGGGAGCTTTCTTT
CASSLGQGKGAFF